This T cell receptor (beta chain) is from a study of vaccination and CD4 T cells after COVID-19. Looked up from germline, CDR1 is SGHVS and CDR2 is FQNEAQ. Trimming took 5 bases from V and 4 from J; bases not matched to a gene: 5. The CDR3 runs 14 residues. Treatment in this sample: approximately nine-day PBMC culture with coronavirus spike peptide pools or control peptides (ViraFEST assay). Sequenced with the Oncomine TCR Beta short-read assay was DNA taken from cultured CD4+ T cells. Using its own MiXCR run on the PCR reads, TCRdb lists one record per CDR3 protein. The sample shows 15,000 to 20,000 distinct CDR3 sequences, more than 70% of them seen only once. About this clonotype itself: The antigen is unknown.

The sequences come from CD4+ T cells from blood, cultured in vitro, collected after SARS-CoV-2 vaccination. This TCR was recovered from a human donor who received a COVID-19 vaccine. The chain has TRBV7-8 and TRBJ2-7; 10 bases fit TRBD1. The CDR3 DNA reads TGTGCCAGCAGCCTGACAGGGGGCGAGTACGAGCAGTACTTC. This translates into CASSLTGGEYEQYF. The full variable domain, completed using reference TRBV7-8 and TRBJ2-7, is GAGVSQSPRYKVAKRGQDVALRCDPISGHVSLFWYQQALGQGPEFLTYFQNEAQLDKSGLPSDRFFAERPEGSVSTLKIQRTQQEDSAVYLCASSLTGGEYEQYFGPGTRLTVT.